The 24 T cell receptor beta chains reported below all come from one sample, sequenced in a study of shared clonotypes between healthy human individuals (dated by TCRdb to 2018 to 2020). Library construction relied on the immunoSEQ multiplex PCR assay. The immuneACCESS repertoire file appears here via TCRdb, limited to in-frame rearrangements. These files lack a portion of the clones; in checked studies, under half of the deficit traces to unresolved V genes, and the cause of the others is not known. The sample table shows some 2.3 million clones, and over 90% are seen once. The top ten clones comprise about 0.39% of the sample. Sequencing was done on a sample of naive CD4+ T cells from PBMCs. The cell subset or site label of this sample denotes: CD45RA+ positively selected. The receptors shown here come from a man younger than 35 in good health. Some clones in this sample may be carry-over from other donors' samples.

This clone was seen only once. The chain combines TRBV7-9 with TRBJ1-2, with a weak D call TRBD1 (5 bases). The germline V gene encodes CDR1 SEHNR and CDR2 FQNEAQ (reference sequence). The CDR3 length is 12 residues. Trimming pared 5 bases from V and 5 bases from J, leaving 9 bases between. The CDR3 protein is CASSRDRYGYTF. The CDR3 nucleotides are TGTGCCAGCAGCAGGGACCGATATGGCTACACCTTC.

The gene calls are TRBV10-2 and TRBJ1-2, with a weak D call TRBD1 (6 bases). The CDR3 sequence is 16 residues long. CDR1 is WSHSY and CDR2 is SAAADI in the germline V gene. Between the trimmed V and J ends, which lost 10 bases and 5 bases, there was a span of 26 bases. CDR3 bases: TGCGCCACCGTAAAGGAAACGGACAGACCGTCATATGGCTACACCTTC. Its translation is CATVKETDRPSYGYTF.

Comment on this clone: Other DNA sequences in the same sample also yield this CDR3. V is TRBV5-5 and J is TRBJ1-1; D not resolved. This CDR3 spans 13 amino acids. V lost 0 bases and J lost 0, with 3 bases in between. The germline V gene has CDR1 SGHKS and CDR2 YYEKEE (reference sequence). The CDR3 spells CASSLVVNTEAFF. The CDR3 DNA is TGTGCCAGCAGCTTGGTCGTGAACACTGAAGCTTTCTTT.

The rearrangement joins TRBV11-2 to TRBJ2-1; tentative D call: TRBD2 (5 bases). CDR3 size: 10 residues. CDR1 SGHAT and CDR2 FQNNGV come from the germline V gene. V dropped 5 bases and J dropped 14 bases, with 10 bases sitting between them. CDR3 nucleotides: TGTGCCAGCAGCCGAGAGGGAGAGTTCTTC. Amino acid sequence: CASSREGEFF. Variable domain in full (rest from reference TRBV11-2 and TRBJ2-1): EAGVAQSPRYKIIEKRQSVAFWCNPISGHATLYWYQQILGQGPKLLIQFQNNGVVDDSQLPKDRFSAERLKGVDSTLKIQPAKLEDSAVYLCASSREGEFFGPGTRLTVL.

The gene calls are TRBV27 and TRBJ2-5; D might be TRBD2 (6 bases). Germline CDR1 MNHEY, CDR2 SMNVEV (reference sequence). Trimming left V 2 bases short and J 11 bases short, with 18 bases between. There are 14 residues in the CDR3. DNA for the CDR3: TGTGCCAGCAGTTTACGGGGTTGGCCGGGAGAGCAGTACTTC. Protein: CASSLRGWPGEQYF.

The chain has TRBV5-1 and TRBJ2-6; D is perhaps TRBD1 (6 bases). The CDR3 is made up of 18 amino acids. The V end lost 4 bases, the J end lost 0 bases, and 17 bases lay between the germline ends. Germline V gives CDR1 SGHRS, CDR2 YFSETQ. The CDR3 loop is CASSPTWSGVSGANVLTF. In nucleotides, the CDR3 is TGCGCCAGCAGCCCTACATGGTCAGGGGTCTCTGGGGCCAACGTCCTGACTTTC.

The V gene is TRBV19, the J gene TRBJ1-1, with D possibly matching TRBD1 (5 bases). The V and J ends lost 3 bases and 3 bases respectively, with 14 bases between them. The CDR3 covers 15 residues. In germline, CDR1 is LNHDA, CDR2 SQIVND (reference sequence). CDR3 amino acids: CASSMEGVLHTEAFF. The CDR3 nucleotides are TGTGCCAGTAGTATGGAAGGGGTCCTACACACTGAAGCTTTCTTT. Full variable domain (rest looked up from reference TRBV19 and TRBJ1-1): DGGITQSPKYLFRKEGQNVTLSCEQNLNHDAMYWYRQDPGQGLRLIYYSQIVNDFQKGDIAEGYSVSREKKESFPLTVTSAQKNPTAFYLCASSMEGVLHTEAFFGQGTRLTVV.

Comments on this clone: This specimen includes other DNA sequences encoding the same CDR3. The chain uses TRBV18 and TRBJ1-1, with a tentative D call TRBD1 (5 bases). From germline, CDR1 is KGHSH and CDR2 LQKENI. The CDR3 contains 14 residues. V was clipped by 2 bases and J by 2 bases, with 9 bases between them. The CDR3 sequence: CASSPGGTNTEAFF. The CDR3 coding sequence is TGTGCCAGCTCACCAGGAGGGACTAACACTGAAGCTTTCTTT. The entire variable domain, with the rest obtained from reference TRBV18 and TRBJ1-1, is as follows: NAGVMQNPRHLVRRRGQEARLRCSPMKGHSHVYWYRQLPEEGLKFMVYLQKENIIDESGMPKERFSAEFPKEGPSILRIQQVVRGDSAAYFCASSPGGTNTEAFFGQGTRLTVV.

With regard to this clone: This same CDR3 is encoded by further DNA sequences in the sample. The gene calls are TRBV30 and TRBJ1-5; D uncertain. Germline V gene sequence: CDR1 GTSNPN, CDR2 SVGIG (reference sequence). V shed 0 bases and J shed 1 base, with 4 bases lying between them. The CDR3 is 13 amino acids. The CDR3 loop reads CAWSVDSNQPQHF. The CDR3 coding sequence is TGTGCCTGGAGTGTTGACAGCAATCAGCCCCAGCATTTT.

This chain uses TRBV5-1 with TRBJ2-7; a weak D match, TRBD1 (6 bases). V was cut by 0 bases and J by 0 bases, with 13 bases left in between. The CDR3 sequence is 16 residues long. The germline V gene has CDR1 SGHRS and CDR2 YFSETQ. DNA of the CDR3: TGCGCCAGCAGCTTGGCCAATCAGGGGAGCTCCTACGAGCAGTACTTC. Amino acids: CASSLANQGSSYEQYF.

This sequence joins TRBV2 and TRBJ1-1, with D unclear. The V gene lost 8 bases and the J gene lost 3 bases, with 7 bases spanning the gap. The CDR3 totals 11 residues. Germline CDR1 reads SNHLY; CDR2 reads FYNNEI. DNA for the CDR3: TGTGCCAGCGTGGTTTACACTGAAGCTTTCTTT. It codes for CASVVYTEAFF.

The CDR3 DNA sequence: TGTGCCAGCAGCCCCTGGGGGGATCAACGAGAGACCCAGTACTTC. Translating gives CASSPWGDQRETQYF. This sequence joins TRBV28 and TRBJ2-5; a weak D match, TRBD2 (6 bases). CDR1 and CDR2 from the germline V gene are MDHEN and SYDVKM. The CDR3 contains 15 residues. V was shortened by 6 bases and J by 4 bases, with 18 bases between the two germline ends.

For this clone: The sample carries other DNA sequences with the same CDR3. The V and J genes are TRBV18 and TRBJ2-7; D is uncertain. The germline V and J ends were trimmed by 5 bases and 2 bases, with 10 bases remaining between them. In germline, CDR1 is KGHSH, CDR2 LQKENI. The CDR3 covers 13 residues. The CDR3 protein is CASSRTGPYEQYF. Here the CDR3 DNA reads TGTGCCAGCTCAAGGACGGGTCCCTACGAGCAGTACTTC.

This clone was detected only once. The CDR3 DNA reads TGTGCCAGCAGCTTCGAGGACAGGGGGACCGGGGAGCTGTTTTTT. This codes for CASSFEDRGTGELFF. The rearrangement uses TRBV9 and TRBJ2-2; 10 nucleotides line up with TRBD1. There are 15 residues in the CDR3. Per the germline V gene, CDR1 is SGDLS and CDR2 is YYNGEE. Trimming took 4 bases from V and 5 from J; bases not matched to a gene: 5.

The chain links TRBV6-1 to TRBJ1-2; 7 positions match TRBD1. The CDR3 runs 15 residues. With V trimmed by 2 bases and J by 4 bases, 7 bases remained unmatched. Germline CDR1 is MNHNS and CDR2 is SASEGT. For the CDR3, the DNA is TGTGCCAGCAGTGAAAGACAGGGAAGAGGCTATGGCTACACCTTC. It translates to CASSERQGRGYGYTF.

The CDR3 DNA reads TGTGCCAGCAGCCCGAGGACGAGACAAGAGACCCAGTACTTC. It specifies CASSPRTRQETQYF. The V gene is TRBV5-5, the J gene TRBJ2-5; no definite D call. The CDR3 is 14 amino acids. Germline lookup yields CDR1 SGHKS and CDR2 YYEKEE (reference sequence). The V and J ends lost 4 bases and 2 bases respectively, with 12 bases between them.

The V and J genes are TRBV6-1 and TRBJ2-7; maybe TRBD2 (5 bases). With 5 bases removed from V and 6 bases from J, the gap between germline ends came to 14 bases. This CDR3 spans 13 amino acids. In germline, CDR1 is MNHNS, CDR2 SASEGT. CDR3 region: CASSPRSGGEQYF. CDR3 bases: TGTGCCAGCAGTCCGAGGTCAGGAGGCGAGCAGTACTTC.

This clone has only a few counts. The chain carries TRBV25-1 and TRBJ1-1, with D hard to call. Per germline, CDR1 MGHDK and CDR2 SYGVNS. Trimming took 3 bases from V and 6 from J, leaving 11 bases between them. The CDR3 extends over 13 amino acids. The CDR3 DNA sequence: TGTGCCAGCAGTGATAGTTGGGATTCTGAAGCTTTCTTT. Protein product: CASSDSWDSEAFF.

CDR3 in amino acids: CASSSYIEQYF. The CDR3 DNA follows: TGTGCCAGCAGCTCTTACATCGAGCAGTACTTC. The chain carries TRBV7-9 and TRBJ2-7; unclear D gene. V dropped 4 bases and J dropped 6 bases, with 7 bases sitting between them. Germline V gene lookup returns CDR1 SEHNR and CDR2 FQNEAQ (reference sequence). The CDR3 sequence is 11 residues long.

The rearrangement uses TRBV5-1 and TRBJ2-7; D is uncertain. V was cut by 4 bases and J by 0 bases, with 8 bases left in between. This CDR3 has 13 amino acids. Germline loops: CDR1 SGHRS, CDR2 YFSETQ. CDR3 sequence (DNA): TGCGCCAGCAGCGTCGACACCTCCTACGAGCAGTACTTC. Translated: CASSVDTSYEQYF.

The chain links TRBV15 to TRBJ1-1; D is undetermined. Germline CDR1 reads LNHNV; CDR2 reads YYDKDF (reference sequence). The CDR3 runs to 16 residues. V was clipped by 0 bases and J by 0 bases, with 11 bases between them. CDR3 in DNA: TGTGCCACCAGCAGAGATTATAGGCAGATGAACACTGAAGCTTTCTTT. Encoded protein: CATSRDYRQMNTEAFF.

For the CDR3, the DNA is TGTGCCAGTACAGACAGAGGAGAGCAGTACTTC. It codes for CASTDRGEQYF. The V call is TRBV19, the J call TRBJ2-7, with D possibly being TRBD1 (5 bases). There are 11 residues in the CDR3. Germline assignment: CDR1 LNHDA and CDR2 SQIVND (reference sequence). Trimming took 7 bases from V and 7 from J, leaving 11 bases between them.

The CDR3 loop reads CASSLVRTIYEQYF. The CDR3, as DNA: TGTGCCAGCAGCTTAGTCAGGACCATCTACGAGCAGTACTTC. V gene TRBV13 combines with J gene TRBJ2-7, with unresolved D. V was pared by 1 base and J by 3 bases, with 10 bases between. The CDR3 is 14 residues long. CDR1 and CDR2 (germline): PRHDT, FYEKMQ (reference sequence).

V gene TRBV5-4 combines with J gene TRBJ2-2; TRBD1 might be the D (5 bases). CDR1 is SGHNT and CDR2 is YYREEE in the germline V gene (reference sequence). The CDR3 has 17 residues. Trimming left V 4 bases short and J 1 base short, with 17 bases between. The CDR3 DNA follows: TGTGCCAGCAGCACCAACACAGGACCACAGAACACCGGGGAGCTGTTTTTT. The encoded protein is CASSTNTGPQNTGELFF.